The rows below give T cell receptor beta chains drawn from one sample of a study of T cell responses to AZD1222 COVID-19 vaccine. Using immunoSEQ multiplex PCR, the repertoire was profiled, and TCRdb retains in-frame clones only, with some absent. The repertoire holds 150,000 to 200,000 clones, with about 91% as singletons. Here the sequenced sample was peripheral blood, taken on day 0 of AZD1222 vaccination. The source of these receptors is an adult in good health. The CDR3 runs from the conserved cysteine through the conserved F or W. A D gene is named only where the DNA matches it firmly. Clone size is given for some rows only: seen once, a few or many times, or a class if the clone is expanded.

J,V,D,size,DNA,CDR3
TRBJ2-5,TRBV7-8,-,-,TGTGCCAGCAGCTTGTACACGCATCAAGAGACCCAGTACTTC,CASSLYTHQETQYF
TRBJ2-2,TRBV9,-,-,TGTGCCAGCAGCGCCCGGGGGAACACCGGGGAGCTGTTTTTT,CASSARGNTGELFF
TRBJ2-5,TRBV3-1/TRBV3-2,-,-,TGTGCCAGCAGCCAAGATCAGGTGACAGTCCAAGAGACCCAGTACTTC,CASSQDQVTVQETQYF
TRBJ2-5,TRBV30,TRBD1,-,TGTGCCTGGAGTCCCGAGGGCAGGGGGCGAGAGACCCAGTACTTC,CAWSPEGRGRETQYF
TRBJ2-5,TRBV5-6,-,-,TGTGCCAGCAGCTTGGTGCAGGCCTTCCAAGAGACCCAGTACTTC,CASSLVQAFQETQYF
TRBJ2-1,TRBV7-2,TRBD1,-,TGTGCCAGCAGCCTCGACAGGGGGCTGGCTCGGGAGCAGTTCTTC,CASSLDRGLAREQFF
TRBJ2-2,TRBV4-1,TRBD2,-,TGCGCCAGCAGCCAAGAGCTAGCGGGAGCCGGGGAGCTGTTTTTT,CASSQELAGAGELFF
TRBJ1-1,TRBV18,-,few,TGTGCCAGCTCACCCCCCGGGACACTCGGGACTGAAGCTTTCTTT,CASSPPGTLGTEAFF
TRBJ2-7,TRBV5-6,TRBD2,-,TGTGCCAGCAGCCCTACCCGGCTAGCGGGAGCCTACGAGCAGTACTTC,CASSPTRLAGAYEQYF
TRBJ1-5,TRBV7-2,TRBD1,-,TGTGCCAGCAGCTCACAGGGGCGCAATCAGCCCCAGCATTTT,CASSSQGRNQPQHF
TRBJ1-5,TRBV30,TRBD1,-,TGTGCCTGGAGGGGACAGGGAGATCAGCCCCAGCATTTT,CAWRGQGDQPQHF
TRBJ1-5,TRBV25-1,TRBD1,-,TGTGCCAGCAGTGCGAACCCGGACAGGTTCTCTAATCAGCCCCAGCATTTT,CASSANPDRFSNQPQHF
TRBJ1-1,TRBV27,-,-,TGTGCCAGCAGTCGTTCTGGACGGAACACTGAAGCTTTCTTT,CASSRSGRNTEAFF
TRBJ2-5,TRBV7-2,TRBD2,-,TGTGCCAGCAGCTTAGTGGCAGCGGGAGTCCAAGAGACCCAGTACTTC,CASSLVAAGVQETQYF
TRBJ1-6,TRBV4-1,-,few,TGCGCCAGCAGCTCGTTGGACCTCTTCAGCTCCTATAATTCACCCCTCCACTTT,CASSSLDLFSSYNSPLHF
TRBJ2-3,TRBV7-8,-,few,TGTGCCAGCAGCTCGCGGCGCCTTAGCACAGATACGCAGTATTTT,CASSSRRLSTDTQYF
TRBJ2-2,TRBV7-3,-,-,TGTGCCAGCAGCTTGCACAAACTAATGAGTGCCGGGGAGCTGTTTTTT,CASSLHKLMSAGELFF
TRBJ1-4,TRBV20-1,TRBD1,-,TGCAGTGCTAGTTCACAGGGGAGGGATGAAAAACTGTTTTTT,CSASSQGRDEKLFF
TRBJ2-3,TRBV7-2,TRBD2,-,TGTGCCAGCAGCTTAGGAGCGGGGGGCCCCACAGATACGCAGTATTTT,CASSLGAGGPTDTQYF
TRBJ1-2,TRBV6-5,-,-,TGTGCCAGCATCCTTGACGGATTGTATGGCTACACCTTC,CASILDGLYGYTF
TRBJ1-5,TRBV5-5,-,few,TGTGCCAGCAGCTTGGGACAGGTCAATCAGCCCCAGCATTTT,CASSLGQVNQPQHF
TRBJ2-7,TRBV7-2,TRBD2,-,TGTGCCAGCAGCTTTAGAGAGGCTAGCGGGGGGGAGTACGAGCAGTACTTC,CASSFREASGGEYEQYF
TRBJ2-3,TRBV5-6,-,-,TGTGCCAGCTGGCCAGGCTGGGTCAGCACAGATACGCAGTATTTT,CASWPGWVSTDTQYF
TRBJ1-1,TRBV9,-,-,TGTGCCAGCAGCGGGCTTGGGTCGAACACTGAAGCTTTCTTT,CASSGLGSNTEAFF
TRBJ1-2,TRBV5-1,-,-,TGCGCCAGCAGCTTCGAGGGCGGATTGGGCTACACCTTC,CASSFEGGLGYTF
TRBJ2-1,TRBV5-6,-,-,TGTGCCAGCAGCTTGGGTCAGATCGATGAGCAGTTCTTC,CASSLGQIDEQFF
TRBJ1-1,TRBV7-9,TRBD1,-,TGTGCCAGCAGCTCGTCGGCGAGACAGGGTCTTGACACTGAAGCTTTCTTT,CASSSSARQGLDTEAFF
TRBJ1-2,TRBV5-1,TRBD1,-,TGCGCCAGCAGCTTTTCTCCGGGACAGGGGATCCAGCTCTATGGCTACACCTTC,CASSFSPGQGIQLYGYTF
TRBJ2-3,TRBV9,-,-,TGTGCCAGCAGCGCCCATAGCACCCCTAGGAGCACAGATACGCAGTATTTT,CASSAHSTPRSTDTQYF
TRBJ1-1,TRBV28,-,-,TGTGCCAGCGGGGAGACGTACACTGAAGCTTTCTTT,CASGETYTEAFF
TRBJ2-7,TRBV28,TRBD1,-,TGTGCCAGCAGGTACCGGGGACAGGGGGCGAAGTACTTC,CASRYRGQGAKYF
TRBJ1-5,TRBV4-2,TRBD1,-,TGTGCCAGCAGCCAAGACGACAGGGTAGGTCAGCCCCAGCATTTT,CASSQDDRVGQPQHF
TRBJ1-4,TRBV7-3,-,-,TGTGCCAGCAGCTTACAGCCGGTAGGAGAAAAACTGTTTTTT,CASSLQPVGEKLFF
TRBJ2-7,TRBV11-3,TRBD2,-,TGTGCCAGCAGCTTGGGACTAGCGGCGGGGGAGCAGTACTTC,CASSLGLAAGEQYF